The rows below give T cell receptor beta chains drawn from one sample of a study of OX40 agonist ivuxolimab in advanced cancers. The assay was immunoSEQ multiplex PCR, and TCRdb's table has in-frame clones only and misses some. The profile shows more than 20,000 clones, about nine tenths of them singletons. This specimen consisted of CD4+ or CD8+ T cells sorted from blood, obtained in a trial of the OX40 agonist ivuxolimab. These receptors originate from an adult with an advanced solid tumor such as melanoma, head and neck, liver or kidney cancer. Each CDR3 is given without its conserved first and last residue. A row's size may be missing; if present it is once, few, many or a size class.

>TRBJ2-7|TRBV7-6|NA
ASSQGSYEQY
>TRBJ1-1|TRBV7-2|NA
ASSFTTVNTEAF
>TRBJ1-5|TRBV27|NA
ASSFGGADQPQH
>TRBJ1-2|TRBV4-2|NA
ASSQDLRGNYGYT
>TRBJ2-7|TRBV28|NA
ASSVQGDYYEEQY
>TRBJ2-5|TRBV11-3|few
ASSSRDEEETQY
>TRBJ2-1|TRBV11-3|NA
ASSLGEDWPYNEQF
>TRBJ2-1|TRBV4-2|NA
ASWSGTWNNEQF
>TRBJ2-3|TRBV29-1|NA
SVVPRESGTDTQY
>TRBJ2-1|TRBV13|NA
ASSHRDRDDEQF
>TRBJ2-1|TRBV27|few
ASSWRTGNEQF
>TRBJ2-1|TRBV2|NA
ASSEGTGRRNEQF
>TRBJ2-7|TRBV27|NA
ASSLSGTSGYSYEQY
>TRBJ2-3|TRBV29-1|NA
SVLAGDYPDTQY
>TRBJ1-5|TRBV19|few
ASRVQLGSYVNQPQH
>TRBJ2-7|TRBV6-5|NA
ASSYVGTYYEQY
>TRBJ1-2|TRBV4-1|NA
ASSPGQGAGGYT
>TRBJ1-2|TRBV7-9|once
ASSLSYYGYT
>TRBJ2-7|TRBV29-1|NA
SVLLAGLYEQY
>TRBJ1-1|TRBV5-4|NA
ASSFWPPTEAF
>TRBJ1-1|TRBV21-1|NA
ATQTATEAF
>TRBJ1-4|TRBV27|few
ASSSPGGLGEEKLF
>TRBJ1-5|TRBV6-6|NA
AAGTGDSNQPQH
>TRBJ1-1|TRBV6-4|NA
ASSDGGENTEAF
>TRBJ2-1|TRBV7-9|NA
ASTSTYNEQF
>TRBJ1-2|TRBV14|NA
ASSQDSAGYGYT
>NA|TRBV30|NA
AWGTDDYEQY
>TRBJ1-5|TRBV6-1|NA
ASSEVWAHQPQH
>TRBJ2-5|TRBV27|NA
ASSLLGGVETQY
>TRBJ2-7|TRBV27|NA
ASSKGHYEQY
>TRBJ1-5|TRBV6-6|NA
ASGQPQH
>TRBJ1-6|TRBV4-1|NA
ASSQDLQGGSPLH
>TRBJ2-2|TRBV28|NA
ASRLTGRGTGELF
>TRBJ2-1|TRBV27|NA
ASSYQSYNEQF
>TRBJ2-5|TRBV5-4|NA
ASSLEGYQETQY
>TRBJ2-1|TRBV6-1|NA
ASTQNGEQF
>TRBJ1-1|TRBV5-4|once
ASSDPGTGFTEAF
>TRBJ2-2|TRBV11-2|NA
ASSLRSGRATGELF
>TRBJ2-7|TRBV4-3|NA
ASSLLQGPNYEQY
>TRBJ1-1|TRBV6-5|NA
ASSYLGRLNTEAF
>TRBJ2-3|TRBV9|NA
ASGNREDYTDTQY
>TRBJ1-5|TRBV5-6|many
ASSSRDRQNQPQH
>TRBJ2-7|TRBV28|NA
ASSIQGRRYEQY
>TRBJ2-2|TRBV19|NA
ASSILGGVGTGELF
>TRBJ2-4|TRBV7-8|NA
ASSNRQGLAKNIQY
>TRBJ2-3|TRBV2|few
ASLWAGGTDTQY
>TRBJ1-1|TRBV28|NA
ASSGGLSPEAF
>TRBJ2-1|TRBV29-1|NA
SFVGQGNEQF
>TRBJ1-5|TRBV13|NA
ASRRGGQPQH
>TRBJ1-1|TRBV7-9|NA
ASSFKAGSADEEAF
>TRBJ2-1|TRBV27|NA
ASRDLHEQF
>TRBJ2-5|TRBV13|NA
ASTSGASRETQY
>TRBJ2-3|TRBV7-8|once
ASSLELAGGTDTQY